This T cell receptor (beta chain) is drawn from a study of cytomegalovirus exposure and HLA in healthy donors. Findings and caveats of the study: Within an earlier analysis, most TCR beta V segments proved productive either about 87% or about 30% of the time. Reports indicated that the classifier achieved high specificity and sensitivity in diagnosing cytomegalovirus status. A few CMV-associated chains proved CMV antigen-specific in vitro.

The PCR used 60 Vbeta and 13 Jbeta primers. Some clones are missing from TCRdb's copy, which holds only in-frame ones; the method was immunoSEQ multiplex PCR. Of approximately 270,000 clones listed, about 80% are singletons. Trimming took 6 bases from V and 0 from J, leaving 11 bases between them. The CDR3 has 14 amino acids. Germline lookup yields CDR1 SGHTA and CDR2 FQGTGA. On this clone itself: Its antigen is as yet unknown.

Sample: PBMCs. This sequence was found in a girl aged 2 to 9 in good health and CMV-seronegative. V and J are TRBV7-3 and TRBJ1-1; D not resolved. The CDR3 is CASRRNAMNTEAFF. The CDR3 coding sequence is TGTGCCAGCAGGAGGAACGCTATGAACACTGAAGCTTTCTTT.